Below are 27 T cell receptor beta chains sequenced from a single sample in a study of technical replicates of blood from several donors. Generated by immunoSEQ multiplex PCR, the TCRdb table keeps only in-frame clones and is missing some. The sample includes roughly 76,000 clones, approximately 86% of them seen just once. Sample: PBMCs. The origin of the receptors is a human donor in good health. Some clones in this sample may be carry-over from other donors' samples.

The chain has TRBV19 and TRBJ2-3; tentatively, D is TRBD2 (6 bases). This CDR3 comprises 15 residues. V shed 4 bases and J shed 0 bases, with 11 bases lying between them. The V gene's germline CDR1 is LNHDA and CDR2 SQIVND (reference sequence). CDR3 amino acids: CASSTLSGSTDTQYF. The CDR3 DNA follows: TGTGCCAGTAGTACTTTAAGCGGGAGCACAGATACGCAGTATTTT. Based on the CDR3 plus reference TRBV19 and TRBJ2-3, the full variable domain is DGGITQSPKYLFRKEGQNVTLSCEQNLNHDAMYWYRQDPGQGLRLIYYSQIVNDFQKGDIAEGYSVSREKKESFPLTVTSAQKNPTAFYLCASSTLSGSTDTQYFGPGTRLTVL.

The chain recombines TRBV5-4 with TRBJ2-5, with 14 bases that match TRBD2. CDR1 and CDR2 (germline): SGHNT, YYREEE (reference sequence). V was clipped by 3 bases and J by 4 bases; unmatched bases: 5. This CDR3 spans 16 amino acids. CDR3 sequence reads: CASSSGLAGASETQYF. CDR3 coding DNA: TGTGCCAGCAGCTCGGGACTAGCGGGAGCATCAGAGACCCAGTACTTC.

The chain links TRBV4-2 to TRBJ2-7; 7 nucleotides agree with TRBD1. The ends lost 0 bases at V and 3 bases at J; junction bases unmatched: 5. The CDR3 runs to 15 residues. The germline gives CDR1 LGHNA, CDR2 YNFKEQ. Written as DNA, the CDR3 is TGTGCCAGCAGCCAAGAAGGGGACAGATTCTACGAGCAGTACTTC. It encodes CASSQEGDRFYEQYF.

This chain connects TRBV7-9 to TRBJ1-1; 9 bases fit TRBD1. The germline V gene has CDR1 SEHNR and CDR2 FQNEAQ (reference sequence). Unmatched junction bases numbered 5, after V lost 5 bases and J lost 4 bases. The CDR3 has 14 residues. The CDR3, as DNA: TGTGCCAGCAGCCAGGGGGGACAGGGCACTGAAGCTTTCTTT. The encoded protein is CASSQGGQGTEAFF. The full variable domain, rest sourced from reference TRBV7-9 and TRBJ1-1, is DTGVSQNPRHKITKRGQNVTFRCDPISEHNRLYWYRQTLGQGPEFLTYFQNEAQLEKSRLLSDRFSAERPKGSFSTLEIQRTEQGDSAMYLCASSQGGQGTEAFFGQGTRLTVV.

CDR3 residues: CASSRDRADEQYF. CDR3 DNA sequence: TGTGCCAGCAGCAGGGACAGGGCAGACGAGCAGTACTTC. V is TRBV5-4 and J is TRBJ2-7, with TRBD1 identical over 9 bases. After removal of 4 bases from V and 5 bases from J, the junction contained 4 bases not matched to a gene. CDR3 length equals 13 residues. Germline lookup yields CDR1 SGHNT and CDR2 YYREEE (reference sequence).

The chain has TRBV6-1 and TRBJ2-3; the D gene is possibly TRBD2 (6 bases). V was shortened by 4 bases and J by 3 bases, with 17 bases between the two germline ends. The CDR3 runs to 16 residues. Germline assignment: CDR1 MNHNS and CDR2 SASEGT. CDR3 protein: CASSGLGLDPTDTQYF. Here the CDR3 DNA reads TGTGCCAGCAGTGGTTTGGGACTTGACCCTACAGATACGCAGTATTTT.

The CDR3 loop is CASSQDILGGRRNTIYF. For the CDR3, the DNA is TGTGCCAGCAGCCAAGATATACTCGGCGGTCGAAGAAACACCATATATTTT. The gene calls are TRBV14 and TRBJ1-3; D remains unclear. Trimming stripped 0 bases from V and 5 bases from J, with 17 bases between. CDR1 SGHDN and CDR2 FVKESK come from the germline V gene. The length of the CDR3 is 17 residues. Supplemented by reference TRBV14 and TRBJ1-3, the full variable domain reads EAGVTQFPSHSVIEKGQTVTLRCDPISGHDNLYWYRRVMGKEIKFLLHFVKESKQDESGMPNNRFLAERTGGTYSTLKVQPAELEDSGVYFCASSQDILGGRRNTIYFGEGSWLTVV.

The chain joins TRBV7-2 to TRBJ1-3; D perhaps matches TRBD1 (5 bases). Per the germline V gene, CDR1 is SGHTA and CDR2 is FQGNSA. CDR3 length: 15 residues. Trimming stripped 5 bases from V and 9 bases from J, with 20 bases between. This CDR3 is CASSLTGTREGTIYF. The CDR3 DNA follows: TGTGCCAGCAGCCTGACCGGGACTAGGGAGGGCACCATATATTTT. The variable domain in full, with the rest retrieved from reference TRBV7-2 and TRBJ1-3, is GAGVSQSPSNKVTEKGKDVELRCDPISGHTALYWYRQSLGQGLEFLIYFQGNSAPDKSGLPSDRFSAERTGGSVSTLTIQRTQQEDSAVYLCASSLTGTREGTIYFGEGSWLTVV.

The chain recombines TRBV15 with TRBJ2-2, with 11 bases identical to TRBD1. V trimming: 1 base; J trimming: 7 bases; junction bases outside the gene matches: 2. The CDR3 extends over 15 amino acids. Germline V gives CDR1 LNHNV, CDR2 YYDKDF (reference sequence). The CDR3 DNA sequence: TGTGCCACCAGCAGAGGAGGGACAGGGGGCGGGGAGCTGTTTTTT. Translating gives CATSRGGTGGGELFF.

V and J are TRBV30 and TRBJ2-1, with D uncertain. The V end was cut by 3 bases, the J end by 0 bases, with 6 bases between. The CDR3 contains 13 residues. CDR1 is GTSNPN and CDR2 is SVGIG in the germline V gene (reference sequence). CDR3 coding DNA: TGTGCCTGGAGCAGCGACTCCTACAATGAGCAGTTCTTC. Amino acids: CAWSSDSYNEQFF.

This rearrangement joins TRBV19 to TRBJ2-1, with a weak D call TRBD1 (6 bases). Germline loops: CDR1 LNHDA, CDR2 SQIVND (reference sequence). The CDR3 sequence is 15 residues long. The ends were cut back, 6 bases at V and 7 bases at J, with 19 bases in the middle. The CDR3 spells CASRTGSSVFNEQFF. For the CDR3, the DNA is TGTGCCAGTAGAACAGGGAGTAGTGTTTTTAATGAGCAGTTCTTC.

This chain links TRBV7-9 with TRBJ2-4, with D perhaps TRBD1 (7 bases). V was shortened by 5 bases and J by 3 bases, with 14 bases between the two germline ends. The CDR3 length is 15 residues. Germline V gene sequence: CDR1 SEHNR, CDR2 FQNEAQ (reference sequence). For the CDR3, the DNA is TGTGCCAGCAGCCCCAGGGGGGACAGCAAAAACATTCAGTACTTC. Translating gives CASSPRGDSKNIQYF.

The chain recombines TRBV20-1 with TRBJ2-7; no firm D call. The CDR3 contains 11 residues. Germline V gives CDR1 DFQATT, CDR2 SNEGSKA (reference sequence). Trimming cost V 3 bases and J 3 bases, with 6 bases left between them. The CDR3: CSASVSYEQYF. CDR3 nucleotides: TGCAGTGCTAGTGTCAGCTACGAGCAGTACTTC.

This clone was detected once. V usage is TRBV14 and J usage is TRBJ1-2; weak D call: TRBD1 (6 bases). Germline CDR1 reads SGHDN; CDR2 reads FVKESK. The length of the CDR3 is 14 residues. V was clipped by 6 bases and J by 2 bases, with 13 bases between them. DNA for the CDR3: TGTGCCAGCAGTCACCGACAGGCCAACTATGGCTACACCTTC. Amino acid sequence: CASSHRQANYGYTF.

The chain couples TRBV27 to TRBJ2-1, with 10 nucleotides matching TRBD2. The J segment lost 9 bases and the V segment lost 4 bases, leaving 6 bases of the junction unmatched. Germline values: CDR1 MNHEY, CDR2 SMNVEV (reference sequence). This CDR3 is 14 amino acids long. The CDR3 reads CASSWASGSIEQFF. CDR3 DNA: TGTGCCAGCAGTTGGGCTAGCGGGAGTATTGAGCAGTTCTTC.

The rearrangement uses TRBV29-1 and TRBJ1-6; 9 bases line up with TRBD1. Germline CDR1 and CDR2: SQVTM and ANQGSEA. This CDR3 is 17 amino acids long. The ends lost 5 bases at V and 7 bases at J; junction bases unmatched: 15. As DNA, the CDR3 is TGCAGCGTTCAGGAAGGACAGGGGACGGGGAGCAATTCACCCCTCCACTTT. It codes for CSVQEGQGTGSNSPLHF.

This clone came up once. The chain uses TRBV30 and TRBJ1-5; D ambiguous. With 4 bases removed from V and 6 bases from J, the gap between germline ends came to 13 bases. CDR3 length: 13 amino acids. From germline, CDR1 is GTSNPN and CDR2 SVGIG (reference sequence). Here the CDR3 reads CAWNTGFGQPQHF. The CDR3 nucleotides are TGTGCCTGGAACACGGGTTTCGGTCAGCCCCAGCATTTT. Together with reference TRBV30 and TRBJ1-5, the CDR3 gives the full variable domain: SQTIHQWPATLVQPVGSPLSLECTVEGTSNPNLYWYRQAAGRGLQLLFYSVGIGQISSEVPQNLSASRPQDRQFILSSKKLLLSDSGFYLCAWNTGFGQPQHFGDGTRLSIL.

CDR3 bases: TGCAGCGTTGAAGATTTACCCCGGGGGTCGGGCGAGCAGTTCTTC. Its protein product is CSVEDLPRGSGEQFF. This chain joins TRBV29-1 and TRBJ2-1; maybe TRBD2 (6 bases). Trimming removed 0 bases from V and 10 bases from J, with 19 bases in between. CDR1 and CDR2 (germline): SQVTM, ANQGSEA. The CDR3 is 15 residues long.

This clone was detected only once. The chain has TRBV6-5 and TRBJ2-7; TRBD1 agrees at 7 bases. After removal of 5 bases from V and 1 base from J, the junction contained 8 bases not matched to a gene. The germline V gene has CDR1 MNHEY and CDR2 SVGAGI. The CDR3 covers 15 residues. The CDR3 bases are TGTGCCAGCAGTCACGGTCCAGGGGGTTCCTACGAGCAGTACTTC. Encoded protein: CASSHGPGGSYEQYF.

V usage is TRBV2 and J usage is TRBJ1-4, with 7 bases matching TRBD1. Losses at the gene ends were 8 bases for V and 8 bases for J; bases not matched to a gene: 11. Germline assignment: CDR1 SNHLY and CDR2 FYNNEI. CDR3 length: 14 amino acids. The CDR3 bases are TGTGCCAGCCGGTTACAGGACAGGACGGAAAAACTGTTTTTT. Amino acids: CASRLQDRTEKLFF.

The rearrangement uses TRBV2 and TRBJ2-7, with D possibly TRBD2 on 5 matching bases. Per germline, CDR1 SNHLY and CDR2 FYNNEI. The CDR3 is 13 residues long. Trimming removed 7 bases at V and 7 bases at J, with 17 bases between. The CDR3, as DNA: TGTGCCAGCATAGGGTCCCGGGGTCGGGAGCAGTACTTC. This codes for CASIGSRGREQYF.

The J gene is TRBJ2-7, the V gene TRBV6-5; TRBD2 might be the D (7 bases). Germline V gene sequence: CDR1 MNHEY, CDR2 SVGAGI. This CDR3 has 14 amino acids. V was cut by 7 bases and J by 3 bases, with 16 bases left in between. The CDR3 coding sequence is TGTGCCAGCACAAGGGGGACTACAAGCTACGAGCAGTACTTC. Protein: CASTRGTTSYEQYF.

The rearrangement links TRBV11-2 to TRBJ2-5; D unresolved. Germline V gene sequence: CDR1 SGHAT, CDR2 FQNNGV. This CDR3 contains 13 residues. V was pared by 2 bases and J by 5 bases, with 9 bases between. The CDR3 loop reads CASSLRSRETQYF. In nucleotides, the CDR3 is TGTGCCAGCAGCTTAAGGAGCCGGGAGACCCAGTACTTC.

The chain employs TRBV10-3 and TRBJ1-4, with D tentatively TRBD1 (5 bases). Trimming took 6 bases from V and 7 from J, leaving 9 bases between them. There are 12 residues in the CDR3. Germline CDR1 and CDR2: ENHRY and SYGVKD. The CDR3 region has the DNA TGTGCCATCAGGGACAATGGTGAAAAACTGTTTTTT. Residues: CAIRDNGEKLFF.

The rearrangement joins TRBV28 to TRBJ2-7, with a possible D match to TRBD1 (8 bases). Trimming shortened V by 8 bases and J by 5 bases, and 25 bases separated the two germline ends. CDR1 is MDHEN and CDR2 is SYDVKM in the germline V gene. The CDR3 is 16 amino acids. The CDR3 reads CASREELQGGPHEQYF. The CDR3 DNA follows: TGTGCCAGCCGGGAGGAACTACAGGGGGGCCCCCACGAGCAGTACTTC.

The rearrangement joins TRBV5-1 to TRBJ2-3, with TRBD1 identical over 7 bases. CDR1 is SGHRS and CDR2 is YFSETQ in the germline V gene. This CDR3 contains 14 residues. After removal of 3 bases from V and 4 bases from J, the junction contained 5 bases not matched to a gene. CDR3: CASSSGQFPDTQYF. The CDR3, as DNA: TGCGCCAGCAGCTCGGGACAGTTTCCAGATACGCAGTATTTT.

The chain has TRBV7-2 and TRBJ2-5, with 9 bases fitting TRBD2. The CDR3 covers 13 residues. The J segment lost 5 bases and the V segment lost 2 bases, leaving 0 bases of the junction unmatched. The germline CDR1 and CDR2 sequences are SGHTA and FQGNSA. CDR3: CASSLLAGETQYF. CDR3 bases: TGTGCCAGCAGCTTACTAGCGGGGGAGACCCAGTACTTC.